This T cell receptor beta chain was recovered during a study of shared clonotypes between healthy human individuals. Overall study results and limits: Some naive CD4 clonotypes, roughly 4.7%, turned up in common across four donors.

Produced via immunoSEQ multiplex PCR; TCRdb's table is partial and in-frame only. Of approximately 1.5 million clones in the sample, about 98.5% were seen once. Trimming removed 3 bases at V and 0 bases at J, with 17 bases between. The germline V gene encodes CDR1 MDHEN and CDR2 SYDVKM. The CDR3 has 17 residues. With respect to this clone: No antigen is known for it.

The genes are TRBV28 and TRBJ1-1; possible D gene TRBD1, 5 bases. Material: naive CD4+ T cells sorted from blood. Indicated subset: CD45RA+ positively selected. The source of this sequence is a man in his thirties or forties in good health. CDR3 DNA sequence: TGTGCCAGCAGTTTTCGGGAGGGACCCTTGGTGAACACTGAAGCTTTCTTT. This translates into CASSFREGPLVNTEAFF. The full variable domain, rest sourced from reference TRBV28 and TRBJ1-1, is DVKVTQSSRYLVKRTGEKVFLECVQDMDHENMFWYRQDPGLGLRLIYFSYDVKMKEKGDIPEGYSVSREKKERFSLILESASTNQTSMYLCASSFREGPLVNTEAFFGQGTRLTVV.